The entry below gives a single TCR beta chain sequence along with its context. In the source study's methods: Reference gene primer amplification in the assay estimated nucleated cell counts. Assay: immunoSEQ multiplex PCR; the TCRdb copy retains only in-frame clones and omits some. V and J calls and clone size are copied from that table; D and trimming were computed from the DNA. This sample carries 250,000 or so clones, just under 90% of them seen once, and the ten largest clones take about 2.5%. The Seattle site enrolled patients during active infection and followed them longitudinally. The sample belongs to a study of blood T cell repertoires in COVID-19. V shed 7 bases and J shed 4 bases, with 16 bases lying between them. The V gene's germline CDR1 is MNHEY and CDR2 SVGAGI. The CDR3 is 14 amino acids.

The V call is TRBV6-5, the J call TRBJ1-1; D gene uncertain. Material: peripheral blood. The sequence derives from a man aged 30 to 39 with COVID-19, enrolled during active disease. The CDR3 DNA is TGTGCCAGCACGGGGTTTAATGGAGTCACTGAAGCTTTCTTT. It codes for CASTGFNGVTEAFF.